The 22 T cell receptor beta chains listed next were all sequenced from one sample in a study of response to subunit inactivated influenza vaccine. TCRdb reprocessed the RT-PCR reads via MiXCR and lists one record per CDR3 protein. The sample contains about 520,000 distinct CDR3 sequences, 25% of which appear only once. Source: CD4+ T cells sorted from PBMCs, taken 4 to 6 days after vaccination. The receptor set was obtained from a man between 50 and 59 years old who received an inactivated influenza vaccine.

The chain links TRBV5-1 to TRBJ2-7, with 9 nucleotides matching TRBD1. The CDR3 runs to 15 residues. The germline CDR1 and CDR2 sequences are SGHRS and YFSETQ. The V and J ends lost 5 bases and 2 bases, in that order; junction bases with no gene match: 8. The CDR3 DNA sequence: TGCGCCAGCAGACAGGGGACAGGGTGGACCTACGAGCAGTACTTC. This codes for CASRQGTGWTYEQYF.

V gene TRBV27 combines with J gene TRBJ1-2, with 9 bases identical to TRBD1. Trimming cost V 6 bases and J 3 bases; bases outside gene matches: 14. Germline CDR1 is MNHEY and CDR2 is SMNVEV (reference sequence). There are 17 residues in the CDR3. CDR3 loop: CASSLYPRTGDDYGYTF. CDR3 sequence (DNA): TGTGCCAGCAGCCTTTACCCTCGGACAGGGGATGACTATGGCTACACCTTC.

In DNA form, the CDR3 reads TGTGCCAGCAGCTTGACCGGAACAGGGGCTAGGACTGAAGCTTTCTTT. Protein: CASSLTGTGARTEAFF. V is TRBV7-2 and J is TRBJ1-1; 7 bases fit TRBD1. CDR3 length: 16 residues. Per the germline V gene, CDR1 is SGHTA and CDR2 is FQGNSA. J gave up 5 bases and V 3 bases, and 12 bases lay outside the gene matches.

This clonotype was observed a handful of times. CDR3 nucleotide sequence: TGTGCCAGCAGTTTAGCTCCCGGCCTCAGGAAAGATACGCAGTATTTT. Protein sequence: CASSLAPGLRKDTQYF. The chain couples TRBV12-3 or TRBV12-4 to TRBJ2-3; D call uncertain. The CDR3 sequence is 16 residues long. V was trimmed by 0 bases and J by 5 bases, leaving 15 bases between them.

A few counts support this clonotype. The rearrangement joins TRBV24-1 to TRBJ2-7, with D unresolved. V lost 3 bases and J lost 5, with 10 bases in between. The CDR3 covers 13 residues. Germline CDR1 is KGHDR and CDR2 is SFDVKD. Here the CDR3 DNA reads TGTGCCACCAGTGATAAACAATGGGACGAGCAGTACTTC. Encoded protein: CATSDKQWDEQYF.

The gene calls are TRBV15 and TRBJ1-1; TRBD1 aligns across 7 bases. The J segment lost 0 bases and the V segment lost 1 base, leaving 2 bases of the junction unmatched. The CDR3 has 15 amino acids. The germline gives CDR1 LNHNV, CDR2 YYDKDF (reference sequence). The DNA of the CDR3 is TGTGCCACCAGCAGAGGCAGGGGGATGAACACTGAAGCTTTCTTT. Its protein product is CATSRGRGMNTEAFF.

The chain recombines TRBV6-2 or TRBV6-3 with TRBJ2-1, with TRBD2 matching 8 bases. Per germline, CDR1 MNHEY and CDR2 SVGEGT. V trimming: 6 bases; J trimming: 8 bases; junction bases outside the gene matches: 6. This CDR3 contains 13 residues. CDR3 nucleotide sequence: TGTGCCAGCAGAGAGAGCGGGAGCTATGAGCAGTTCTTC. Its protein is CASRESGSYEQFF.

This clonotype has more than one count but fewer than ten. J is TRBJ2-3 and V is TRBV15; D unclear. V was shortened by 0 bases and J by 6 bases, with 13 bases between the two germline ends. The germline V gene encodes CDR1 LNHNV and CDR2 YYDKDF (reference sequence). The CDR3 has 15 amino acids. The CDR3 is CATSRERRSYDTQYF. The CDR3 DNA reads TGTGCCACCAGCAGAGAAAGAAGGTCTTATGATACGCAGTATTTT.

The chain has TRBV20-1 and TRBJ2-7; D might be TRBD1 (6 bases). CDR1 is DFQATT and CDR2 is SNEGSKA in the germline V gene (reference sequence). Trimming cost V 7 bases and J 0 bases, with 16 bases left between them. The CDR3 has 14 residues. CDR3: CSGSGESSSYEQYF. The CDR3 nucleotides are TGCAGTGGATCAGGGGAATCAAGCTCCTACGAGCAGTACTTC.

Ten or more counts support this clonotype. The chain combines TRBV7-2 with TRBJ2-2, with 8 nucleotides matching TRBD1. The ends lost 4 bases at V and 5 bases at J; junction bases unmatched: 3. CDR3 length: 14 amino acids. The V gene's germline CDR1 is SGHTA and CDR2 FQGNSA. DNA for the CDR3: TGTGCCAGCAGCTCAACAGGGGGGACCGGGGAGCTGTTTTTT. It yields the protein CASSSTGGTGELFF. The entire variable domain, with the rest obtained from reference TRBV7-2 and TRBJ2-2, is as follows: GAGVSQSPSNKVTEKGKDVELRCDPISGHTALYWYRQSLGQGLEFLIYFQGNSAPDKSGLPSDRFSAERTGGSVSTLTIQRTQQEDSAVYLCASSSTGGTGELFFGEGSRLTVL.

CDR3 sequence: CATSRGNPRADTQYF. The CDR3, as DNA: TGTGCCACCAGCAGAGGAAACCCACGGGCAGATACGCAGTATTTT. The rearrangement joins TRBV15 to TRBJ2-3; D not resolved. V shed 1 base and J shed 4 bases, with 12 bases lying between them. The V gene's germline CDR1 is LNHNV and CDR2 YYDKDF (reference sequence). The CDR3 is 15 amino acids.

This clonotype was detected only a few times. The chain's CDR3 is CASSYGQVLDYEQYF. The CDR3 region has the DNA TGTGCCAGCAGTTACGGACAGGTTTTGGACTACGAGCAGTACTTC. The rearrangement uses TRBV6-5 and TRBJ2-7, with 7 nucleotides matching TRBD1. Germline CDR1 and CDR2: MNHEY and SVGAGI. The CDR3 sequence is 15 residues long. V lost 2 bases, J lost 3 bases, and 7 bases stayed unmatched.

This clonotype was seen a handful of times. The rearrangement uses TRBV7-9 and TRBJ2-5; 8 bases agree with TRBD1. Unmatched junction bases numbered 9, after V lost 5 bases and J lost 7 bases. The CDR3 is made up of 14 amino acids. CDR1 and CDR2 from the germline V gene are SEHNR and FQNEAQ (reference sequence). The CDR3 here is CASSPGTGGRTQYF. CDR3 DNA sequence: TGTGCCAGCAGCCCTGGGACAGGCGGCAGGACCCAGTACTTC.

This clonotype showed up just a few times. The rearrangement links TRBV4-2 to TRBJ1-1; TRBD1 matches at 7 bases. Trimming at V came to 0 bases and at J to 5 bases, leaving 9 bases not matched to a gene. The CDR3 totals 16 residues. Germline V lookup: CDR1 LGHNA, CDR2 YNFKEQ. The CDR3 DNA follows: TGTGCCAGCAGCCAAGATCTACAGGGGCCTTGGACTGAAGCTTTCTTT. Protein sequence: CASSQDLQGPWTEAFF.

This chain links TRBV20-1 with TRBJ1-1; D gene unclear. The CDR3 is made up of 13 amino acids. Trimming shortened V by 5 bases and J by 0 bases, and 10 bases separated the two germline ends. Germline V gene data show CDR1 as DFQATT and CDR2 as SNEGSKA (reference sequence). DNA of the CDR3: TGCAGTGCTGGGTTGTTCCTGAACACTGAAGCTTTCTTT. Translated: CSAGLFLNTEAFF.

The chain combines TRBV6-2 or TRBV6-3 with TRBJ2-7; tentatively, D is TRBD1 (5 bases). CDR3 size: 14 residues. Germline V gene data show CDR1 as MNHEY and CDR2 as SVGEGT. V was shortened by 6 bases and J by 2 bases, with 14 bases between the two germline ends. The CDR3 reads CASRPDSQAYEQYF. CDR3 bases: TGTGCCAGCAGACCTGACAGCCAAGCCTACGAGCAGTACTTC.

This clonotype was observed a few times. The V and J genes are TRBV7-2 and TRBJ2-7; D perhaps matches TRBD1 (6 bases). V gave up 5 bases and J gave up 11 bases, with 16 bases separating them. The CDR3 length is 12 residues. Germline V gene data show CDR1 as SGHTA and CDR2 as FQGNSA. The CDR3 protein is CASSPYRESKYF. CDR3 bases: TGTGCCAGCAGCCCTTACAGGGAGTCCAAGTACTTC.

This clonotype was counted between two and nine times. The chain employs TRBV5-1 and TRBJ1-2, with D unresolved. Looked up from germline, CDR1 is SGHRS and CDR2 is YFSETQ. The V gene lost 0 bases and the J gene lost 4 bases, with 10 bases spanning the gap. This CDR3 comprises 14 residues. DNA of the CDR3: TGCGCCAGCAGCTTGGATTCAGTAGTCTATGGCTACACCTTC. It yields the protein CASSLDSVVYGYTF. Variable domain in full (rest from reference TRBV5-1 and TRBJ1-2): KAGVTQTPRYLIKTRGQQVTLSCSPISGHRSVSWYQQTPGQGLQFLFEYFSETQRNKGNFPGRFSGRQFSNSRSEMNVSTLELGDSALYLCASSLDSVVYGYTFGSGTRLTVV.

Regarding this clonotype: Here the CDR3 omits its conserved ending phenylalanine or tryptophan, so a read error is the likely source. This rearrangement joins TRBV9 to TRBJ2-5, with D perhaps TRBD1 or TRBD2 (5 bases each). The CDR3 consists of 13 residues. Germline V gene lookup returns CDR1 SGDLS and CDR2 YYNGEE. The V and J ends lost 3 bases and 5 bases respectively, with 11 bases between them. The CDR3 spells CASSGDWGETQYS. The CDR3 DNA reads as TGTGCCAGCAGCGGTGATTGGGGGGAGACCCAGTACTCC.

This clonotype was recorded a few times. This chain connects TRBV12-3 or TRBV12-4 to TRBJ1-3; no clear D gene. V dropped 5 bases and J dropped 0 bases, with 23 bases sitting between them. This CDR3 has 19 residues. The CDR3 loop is CASSLGEAIWQNSGNTIYF. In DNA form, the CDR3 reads TGTGCCAGCAGTCTCGGCGAAGCGATCTGGCAGAACTCTGGAAACACCATATATTTT.

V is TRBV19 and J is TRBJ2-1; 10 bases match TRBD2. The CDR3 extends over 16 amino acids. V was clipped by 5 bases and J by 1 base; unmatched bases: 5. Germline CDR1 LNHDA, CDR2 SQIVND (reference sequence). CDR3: CASSDLAGVSYNEQFF. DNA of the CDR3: TGTGCCAGTAGTGACCTAGCGGGAGTATCCTACAATGAGCAGTTCTTC.

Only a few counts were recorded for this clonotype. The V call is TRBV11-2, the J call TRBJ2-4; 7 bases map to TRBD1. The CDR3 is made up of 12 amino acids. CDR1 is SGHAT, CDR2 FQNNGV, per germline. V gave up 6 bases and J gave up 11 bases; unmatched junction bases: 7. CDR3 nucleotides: TGTGCCAGCAGGCCCACAGGGGCCGTTCAGTACTTC. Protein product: CASRPTGAVQYF. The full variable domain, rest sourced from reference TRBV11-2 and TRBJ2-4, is EAGVAQSPRYKIIEKRQSVAFWCNPISGHATLYWYQQILGQGPKLLIQFQNNGVVDDSQLPKDRFSAERLKGVDSTLKIQPAKLEDSAVYLCASRPTGAVQYFGAGTRLSVL.